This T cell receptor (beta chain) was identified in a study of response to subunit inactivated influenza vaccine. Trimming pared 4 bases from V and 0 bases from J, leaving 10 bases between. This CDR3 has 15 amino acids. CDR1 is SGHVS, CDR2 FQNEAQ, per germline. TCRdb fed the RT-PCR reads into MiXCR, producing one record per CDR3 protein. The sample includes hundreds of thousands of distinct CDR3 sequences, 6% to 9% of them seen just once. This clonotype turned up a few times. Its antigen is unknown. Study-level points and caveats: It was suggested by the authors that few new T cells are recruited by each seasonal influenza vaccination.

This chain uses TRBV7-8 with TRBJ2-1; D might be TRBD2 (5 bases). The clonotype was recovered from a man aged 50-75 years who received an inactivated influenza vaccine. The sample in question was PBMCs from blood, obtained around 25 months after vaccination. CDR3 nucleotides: TGTGCCAGCAGCTCCGGACTGACCTCCTACAATGAGCAGTTCTTC. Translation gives CASSSGLTSYNEQFF. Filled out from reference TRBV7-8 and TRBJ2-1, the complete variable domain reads GAGVSQSPRYKVAKRGQDVALRCDPISGHVSLFWYQQALGQGPEFLTYFQNEAQLDKSGLPSDRFFAERPEGSVSTLKIQRTQQEDSAVYLCASSSGLTSYNEQFFGPGTRLTVL.